Each of the 15 T cell receptor beta chains below was sequenced from the same sample in a study of T cell responses to AZD1222 COVID-19 vaccine. TCRdb keeps only in-frame clones here, not all; method: immunoSEQ multiplex PCR. Here the sample spans roughly 80,000 clones, under 95% being singletons. Sequencing used peripheral blood, obtained 28 days after the second AZD1222 dose. The source is an adult who received the AZD1222 COVID-19 vaccine.

The V call is TRBV27, the J call TRBJ2-7; D gene uncertain. V lost 2 bases and J 0 bases, leaving 11 bases between the germline ends. CDR3 length: 15 amino acids. Germline V gene lookup returns CDR1 MNHEY and CDR2 SMNVEV (reference sequence). The CDR3, as DNA: TGTGCCAGCAGTTTAGATTGGCAGAGCTCCTACGAGCAGTACTTC. Encoded protein: CASSLDWQSSYEQYF.

The CDR3 reads CASSSPAGWNEQFF. The CDR3 bases are TGCGCCAGCAGCTCTCCAGCGGGATGGAATGAGCAGTTCTTC. This sequence joins TRBV5-1 and TRBJ2-1; 7 bases are a match to TRBD2. Germline CDR1 SGHRS, CDR2 YFSETQ. CDR3 length equals 14 residues. V was clipped by 3 bases and J by 7 bases; unmatched bases: 7.

This clone came up a few times. The chain couples TRBV6-2 or TRBV6-3 to TRBJ2-2; 10 bases fit TRBD1. CDR3 length equals 16 residues. Unmatched junction bases numbered 2, after V lost 0 bases and J lost 4 bases. From germline, CDR1 is MNHEY and CDR2 SVGEGT. CDR3 DNA: TGTGCCAGCAGTTACTCCGGGACAGGGGTCACCGGGGAGCTGTTTTTT. Translated, it gives CASSYSGTGVTGELFF.

This clone came up once. The chain uses TRBV5-6 and TRBJ2-2, with 9 nucleotides matching TRBD2. The CDR3 has 14 amino acids. Per germline, CDR1 SGHDT and CDR2 YYEEEE. After removal of 2 bases from V and 4 bases from J, the junction contained 0 bases not matched to a gene. In DNA, the CDR3 is TGTGCCAGCAGCTTAGCGGGAGGCACCGGGGAGCTGTTTTTT. This gives the protein CASSLAGGTGELFF.

The genes are TRBV29-1 and TRBJ2-5, with D possibly being TRBD1 or TRBD2 (5 bases each). Germline loops: CDR1 SQVTM, CDR2 ANQGSEA. Trimming shortened V by 2 bases and J by 4 bases, and 11 bases separated the two germline ends. The CDR3 runs to 13 residues. The CDR3 reads CSVEKTGPETQYF. CDR3 DNA: TGCAGCGTTGAAAAGACGGGGCCAGAGACCCAGTACTTC.

V is TRBV30 and J is TRBJ1-1; D is ambiguous. CDR1 and CDR2 from the germline V gene are GTSNPN and SVGIG (reference sequence). The CDR3 totals 12 residues. Trimming pared 4 bases from V and 0 bases from J, leaving 6 bases between. The CDR3 bases are TGTGCCTGGATTCGAGTGAACACTGAAGCTTTCTTT. It encodes CAWIRVNTEAFF.

The chain recombines TRBV27 with TRBJ2-3; tentative D call: TRBD2 (6 bases). The CDR3 is made up of 15 amino acids. Germline loops: CDR1 MNHEY, CDR2 SMNVEV (reference sequence). V shed 5 bases and J shed 6 bases, with 18 bases lying between them. The CDR3 region has the DNA TGTGCCAGCAGTCGATCCGGGAGTGAGACGGATACGCAGTATTTT. Protein sequence: CASSRSGSETDTQYF.

The genes are TRBV24-1 and TRBJ2-5; TRBD1 agrees at 9 bases. V lost 4 bases, J lost 3 bases, and 5 bases stayed unmatched. This CDR3 is built from 15 residues. Germline CDR1 is KGHDR and CDR2 is SFDVKD. CDR3 sequence reads: CATSEAGTGKETQYF. CDR3 nucleotides: TGTGCCACCAGTGAAGCCGGGACAGGGAAAGAGACCCAGTACTTC.

This chain connects TRBV7-9 to TRBJ1-1; 7 nucleotides line up with TRBD1. Germline values: CDR1 SEHNR, CDR2 FQNEAQ (reference sequence). V trimming: 0 bases; J trimming: 8 bases; junction bases outside the gene matches: 3. The CDR3 covers 13 residues. CDR3 protein: CASSLATGREAFF. Written as DNA, the CDR3 is TGTGCCAGCAGCTTAGCGACAGGGAGAGAAGCTTTCTTT. Combining the CDR3 with reference TRBV7-9 and TRBJ1-1 gives the whole variable domain DTGVSQNPRHKITKRGQNVTFRCDPISEHNRLYWYRQTLGQGPEFLTYFQNEAQLEKSRLLSDRFSAERPKGSFSTLEIQRTEQGDSAMYLCASSLATGREAFFGQGTRLTVV.

The rearrangement links TRBV15 to TRBJ2-7; TRBD2 is a possible D gene (6 bases). This CDR3 has 15 residues. Germline V lookup: CDR1 LNHNV, CDR2 YYDKDF (reference sequence). Trimming pared 0 bases from V and 3 bases from J, leaving 12 bases between. Here the CDR3 DNA reads TGTGCCACCAGCAGAGAGGGTAGCGGAAGCTACGAGCAGTACTTC. Its protein is CATSREGSGSYEQYF.

V and J are TRBV28 and TRBJ2-7; D gene ambiguous. CDR3 length: 12 residues. Germline lookup yields CDR1 MDHEN and CDR2 SYDVKM. Trimming took off 1 base at V and 5 bases at J, with 6 bases between the two ends. The CDR3: CASSLFENEQYF. The CDR3 DNA sequence: TGTGCCAGCAGTTTATTCGAGAACGAGCAGTACTTC.

The gene calls are TRBV28 and TRBJ2-7; no firm D call. The germline V and J ends were trimmed by 7 bases and 1 base, with 5 bases remaining between them. Germline V gene data show CDR1 as MDHEN and CDR2 as SYDVKM. This CDR3 is built from 11 residues. CDR3 bases: TGTGCCAGCACCAATTCCTACGAGCAGTACTTC. Its protein is CASTNSYEQYF.

The CDR3 protein is CASGLTNSGRAVDTQYF. The CDR3 DNA reads TGTGCTAGTGGTTTGACTAATAGCGGGAGGGCCGTTGATACGCAGTATTTT. The chain employs TRBV12-5 and TRBJ2-3, with 11 bases aligning to TRBD2. Germline V CDR1 and CDR2: LGHNT, FRNRAP. CDR3 length equals 17 residues. V was clipped by 2 bases and J by 6 bases; unmatched bases: 10.

The V call is TRBV6-9, the J call TRBJ2-5; 11 bases agree with TRBD2. CDR1 is MNHGY, CDR2 SVAAGI, per germline. The CDR3 has 17 residues. Trimming took 5 bases from V and 5 from J; bases not matched to a gene: 13. The CDR3 DNA sequence: TGTGCCAGCAGTCCTCGGGGACTAGCGGCCTCTAGGGAGACCCAGTACTTC. It codes for CASSPRGLAASRETQYF.

This clone occurred once. CDR3: CASSRTSYEQYF. The CDR3 DNA reads as TGTGCCAGTTCCAGGACTAGCTACGAGCAGTACTTC. The chain uses TRBV18 and TRBJ2-7; 7 nucleotides align to TRBD2. CDR1 is KGHSH and CDR2 is LQKENI in the germline V gene. V shed 9 bases and J 3 bases; nucleotides not matched to a gene: 5. CDR3 size: 12 residues.